Reported below is one TCR beta chain. Its antigen is unidentified. PCR was performed a second time for roughly 7 to 12 cycles using a sample-barcoded 5' primer and a J-beta primer mix. TCRdb used MiXCR to reprocess the 5' RACE reads, holding one entry per CDR3 protein. The sample records around 690,000 distinct CDR3 sequences, 45% to 65% being singletons. Healthy Caucasian individuals from Russia aged roughly 6 to 90 served as donors. Isolation of PBMCs gave at least 6.5 million cells per sample. With V trimmed by 8 bases and J by 2 bases, 12 bases remained unmatched. Germline V gives CDR1 SNHLY, CDR2 FYNNEI. This CDR3 spans 16 amino acids. This entry is derived from a study of blood T cells in healthy people across ages. Study-wide results and caveats: Measured against age, TCR beta diversity per million T cells decreased in a roughly linear manner. Long-lived and aged donors differed, with more naive CD4+ cells and higher diversity in the long-lived.

This TCR was recovered from a man aged 55 to 69 in good health. V gene TRBV2 combines with J gene TRBJ2-5, with 9 bases lining up with TRBD2. The sequenced sample consisted of blood. The CDR3 region is CASLYPLAGKQETQYF. CDR3 nucleotide sequence: TGTGCCAGCTTATACCCCCTAGCGGGGAAGCAAGAGACCCAGTACTTC.